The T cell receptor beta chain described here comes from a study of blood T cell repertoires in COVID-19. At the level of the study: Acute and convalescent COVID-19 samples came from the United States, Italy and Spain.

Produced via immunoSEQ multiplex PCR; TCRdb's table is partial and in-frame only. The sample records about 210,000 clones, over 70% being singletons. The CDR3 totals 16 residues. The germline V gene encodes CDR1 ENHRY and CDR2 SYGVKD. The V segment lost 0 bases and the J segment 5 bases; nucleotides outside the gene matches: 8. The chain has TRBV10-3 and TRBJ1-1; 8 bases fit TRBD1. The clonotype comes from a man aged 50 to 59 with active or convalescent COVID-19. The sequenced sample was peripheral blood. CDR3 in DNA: TGTGCCATCAGTGAGTCTTTGACAGGGGTTAAGACTGAAGCTTTCTTT. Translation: CAISESLTGVKTEAFF.